This T cell receptor (beta chain) is from a study of blood T cells in healthy people across ages (dated by TCRdb to 2015 to 2017). Study-level background: In model experiments, template switching captured about one uniquely barcoded TCR beta cDNA molecule for every two T cells. The study analyzed two additional independent replicas of 1 million unique cDNA reads from the same blood draw for two donors, one aged 18 to 29 and one aged 80 or older. The donors were split into four age groups: young (average approximately 16 years), middle-aged (around 37), aged (roughly 60) and long-lived (approximately 80). The study measured age-related changes in TCR beta repertoire diversity using deep sequencing normalized with unique cDNA molecular identifiers.

The library was obtained by 5' RACE. The run used an Illumina HiSeq 2500. The second PCR ran for about 6 to 12 cycles and used a J-beta primer mix along with a sample-barcoded 5' primer. A template-switch 5' adaptor carrying 12 random nucleotides introduced a unique molecular identifier onto each TCR beta cDNA molecule. Each sample yielded at least 3 million CDR3-containing paired-end reads. First-strand cDNA was synthesized from all RNA with the Mint cDNA synthesis kit, primed by a TRBC-specific oligonucleotide. All cDNA was treated with uracil-DNA glycosylase and then went through a first 18-cycle PCR with the universal primers M1SS and BC2_uni_R. From the authors' description of their analysis: For normalization, 1 million high-quality reads, each with a distinct molecular identifier, were randomly selected from each sample. Instead of being binned into consensus sequences, reads with shared molecular identifiers were discarded. MiTCR, run with a Q25 quality threshold and the strictest error-elimination algorithm, handled CDR3 identification, clonotype clustering and error correction. A nonparametric unseen species model with Euler transformation was used to estimate lower-bound total TCR beta diversity. Using fastp trimming at Q25 and MiXCR clonotype assembly, TCRdb reanalyzed the public sequencing data and kept in-frame beta chains. Here each entry gathers all rows of one CDR3 protein and keeps the most common genes and DNA. The V and J calls shown here were made by TCRdb, not taken from the authors' results. Recorded for this sample are about 570,000 distinct CDR3 sequences; about 27% of them occurred a single time. The ten largest clonotypes hold 3% to 4% of the sample.

On the study overall, not on this receptor specifically: Donor CMV infection status was unknown, potentially confounding age-related changes in expanded clonotypes. Bulk unsorted PBMC profiling prevented conclusive comparison of naive and antigen-experienced compartments. There was a strong correlation between observed TCR beta diversity and the percentage of naive T cells measured by flow cytometry. Observed TCR beta diversity per million T cells fell roughly linearly with age, and a significant reduction was already apparent by age roughly 40. Compared with the aged group, the long-lived group had more naive CD4+ T cells, fewer expanded clones and increased TCR diversity, suggesting age selection. Estimates of total diversity from one million sequenced T cells were regarded as lower bounds and underestimates.

In this sample, this clonotype turned up a few times. Its antigen has not been determined. Base qualities were left out, and no much larger clone turns up one base away. The germline V gene gives CDR1 as SNHLY and CDR2 as FYNNEI. The CDR3 covers 14 residues, taking in both the cysteine and the phenylalanine. The DNA shown is the 42-base CDR3, in frame from base 1. Donors were 35 to 40 systemically healthy Caucasian individuals from Russia aged about 6 to 100 years. Ten milliliters of peripheral blood were drawn from each donor into EDTA-treated Vacutainer tubes. Ficoll-Paque density-gradient centrifugation was used to isolate PBMCs, with at least 6 million obtained per sample. Total RNA was extracted from PBMCs with Trizol reagent, with at least 5.5 micrograms obtained per sample. The percentages of naive CD45RAhigh/CD27high T cells were determined by flow cytometry on a PBMC aliquot from every donor.

The data also belong to a second study, concerning T cells of mothers and their children. The other study reports the following: Donors were nine systemically healthy Caucasian individuals: three mothers and their six children. cDNA synthesis consumed the entire amount of extracted RNA, loaded at 1.5 ug RNA in each 15 ul reaction. In the second PCR, the M1S primer introduced both the sample barcodes and 2-4 random nucleotides. More than 8 million TCR beta CDR3 reads were obtained from each mother, and roughly 3 million reads were obtained from each child. TCR recombination output is similarly shaped by thymic selection in related and unrelated pairs, with a minor effect exerted by inherited differences. Normalized repertoire overlap was always slightly but never significantly higher in related than unrelated mother-child pairs. No persistent microchimeric T cell clones were found, with a detection sensitivity of roughly 99 clones per million clonotypes. To look for features that set related mother-child pairs apart from unrelated individuals, the researchers ran deep NGS to compare the TCR beta repertoires of mothers and children. On average, the children were approximately 11 +/- 4 years old, while the mothers were 40 +/- 4 years old. Libraries were sequenced on Illumina HiSeq 2000 with 100+100 nt paired-end reads after adapter ligation with NEBNext reagents. To avoid cross-contamination, the mother libraries and the child libraries were prepared a month apart and sequenced in separate runs. For each donor, somewhere between about 450,000 and 2,200,000 distinct TCR beta clonotypes were identified. Naive TCR beta clonotypes were estimated from low-frequency clonotypes matched to each donor's FACS-determined naive share, without sorting.

The sequence was collected from a boy aged 2 to 10 in good health. Source material: blood. The sequence links TRBV2 to TRBJ2-5, and 11 junctional nucleotides match TRBD2. The J call may be faulty, since TRBJ2-1 better matches the DNA end. CDR3 region: CASSDSGGVGEQFF. Read as DNA, the sequence is TGTGCCAGCAGTGATAGCGGGGGGGTCGGTGAGCAGTTCTTC.